The 20 T cell receptor beta chains listed next were all sequenced from one sample in a study of blood T cell repertoires in COVID-19. TCRdb's table, derived via immunoSEQ multiplex PCR, lists solely in-frame clones and lacks some. Here the sample spans 150,000 or so clones, approximately 80% being singletons. The source material was PBMCs or T cells enriched from blood (not recorded which). The receptors were gathered from a man in his 70s who had been exposed to COVID-19.

This rearrangement joins TRBV28 to TRBJ1-1; D remains ambiguous. V was trimmed by 3 bases and J by 5 bases, leaving 7 bases between them. Germline values: CDR1 MDHEN, CDR2 SYDVKM. The CDR3 is 12 amino acids. CDR3: CASSLSITEAFF. In nucleotides, the CDR3 is TGTGCCAGCAGTTTGTCTATAACTGAAGCTTTCTTT.

J is TRBJ1-6 and V is TRBV4-2, with D possibly matching TRBD1 (6 bases). There are 15 residues in the CDR3. Germline V gene sequence: CDR1 LGHNA, CDR2 YNFKEQ. The V gene lost 4 bases and the J gene lost 7 bases, with 14 bases spanning the gap. Written as DNA, the CDR3 is TGTGCCAGCAGCCTAGGACGGACAGAGAATTCACCCCTCCACTTT. Translating it yields CASSLGRTENSPLHF.

This clone was observed a single time. The chain combines TRBV7-2 with TRBJ2-7; D unclear. This CDR3 has 12 amino acids. Between the trimmed V and J ends, which lost 4 bases and 2 bases, there was a span of 6 bases. The germline V gene encodes CDR1 SGHTA and CDR2 FQGNSA. This chain's CDR3 is CASSSKTYEQYF. The CDR3 region has the DNA TGTGCCAGCAGCTCCAAAACCTACGAGCAGTACTTC.

The chain uses TRBV28 and TRBJ2-7, with 12 positions matching TRBD2. In germline, CDR1 is MDHEN, CDR2 SYDVKM. V was clipped by 4 bases and J by 3 bases; unmatched bases: 10. This CDR3 has 17 residues. DNA for the CDR3: TGTGCCAGCAGTTCCCCAATGCTAGCGGGAGGGGGCTACGAGCAGTACTTC. Translating it yields CASSSPMLAGGGYEQYF.

The J gene is TRBJ2-1, the V gene TRBV20-1, with 7 positions matching TRBD2. V shed 3 bases, J shed 3 bases, and the junction held 8 bases outside the gene matches. Germline values: CDR1 DFQATT, CDR2 SNEGSKA (reference sequence). This CDR3 is 15 amino acids long. DNA for the CDR3: TGCAGTGCTAGTGGGGCTAGCGGCCTCTACAATGAGCAGTTCTTC. It specifies CSASGASGLYNEQFF.

This rearrangement joins TRBV19 to TRBJ2-2; no reliable D call. This CDR3 region has 11 residues. V dropped 5 bases and J dropped 7 bases, with 5 bases sitting between them. CDR1 and CDR2 (germline): LNHDA, SQIVND (reference sequence). Here the CDR3 reads CASSSSGELFF. CDR3 in DNA: TGTGCCAGTAGTTCCAGCGGGGAGCTGTTTTTT.

CDR3 DNA sequence: TGTGCCAGTAGTCCCGGGACAGGGGTCTCTGGGGCCAACGTCCTGACTTTC. Translating gives CASSPGTGVSGANVLTF. This chain connects TRBV19 to TRBJ2-6; 10 positions agree with TRBD1. There are 17 residues in the CDR3. J gave up 0 bases and V 5 bases, and 4 bases lay outside the gene matches. Germline V gives CDR1 LNHDA, CDR2 SQIVND (reference sequence).

The rearrangement links TRBV6-1 to TRBJ1-3; 8 bases are shared with TRBD1. Germline V gene data show CDR1 as MNHNS and CDR2 as SASEGT. The ends lost 4 bases at V and 0 bases at J; junction bases unmatched: 5. The CDR3 is 16 amino acids. Here the CDR3 reads CASSGQGAVSGNTIYF. CDR3 bases: TGTGCCAGCAGTGGGCAGGGGGCTGTCTCTGGAAACACCATATATTTT.

This sequence joins TRBV19 and TRBJ1-6; 7 nucleotides agree with TRBD1. The trim removed 5 bases at V and 6 bases at J, leaving 4 bases unmatched. The CDR3 loop spans 14 amino acids. The germline V gene encodes CDR1 LNHDA and CDR2 SQIVND (reference sequence). CDR3 in DNA: TGTGCCAGTAGTGCGGGACAGTCTAATTCACCCCTCCACTTT. Its translation is CASSAGQSNSPLHF.

The chain couples TRBV6-5 to TRBJ1-5, with D tentatively TRBD1 (5 bases). The CDR3 has 15 residues. V was pared by 0 bases and J by 4 bases, with 10 bases between. The germline CDR1 and CDR2 sequences are MNHEY and SVGAGI. CDR3 coding DNA: TGTGCCAGCAGTTACTCTTTCAGGGCAAATCAGCCCCAGCATTTT. Protein product: CASSYSFRANQPQHF.

This clone was counted a single time. This chain connects TRBV5-6 to TRBJ2-7, with D perhaps TRBD1 (5 bases). Germline V gives CDR1 SGHDT, CDR2 YYEEEE. There are 13 residues in the CDR3. Trimming took 1 base from V and 3 from J, leaving 8 bases between them. The CDR3 region is CASSLRGIYEQYF. CDR3 nucleotides: TGTGCCAGCAGCTTGAGGGGAATCTACGAGCAGTACTTC.

The rearrangement joins TRBV5-5 to TRBJ1-4; the D gene is possibly TRBD1 (6 bases). In germline, CDR1 is SGHKS, CDR2 YYEKEE (reference sequence). V lost 1 base and J lost 6, with 10 bases in between. The length of the CDR3 is 14 residues. CDR3 sequence: CASSLTGRDEKLFF. DNA of the CDR3: TGTGCCAGCAGCTTGACAGGGAGGGATGAAAAACTGTTTTTT.

This clone has only a few counts. The rearrangement joins TRBV2 to TRBJ2-3, with 7 bases lining up with TRBD2. CDR1 is SNHLY, CDR2 FYNNEI, per germline. V was pared by 7 bases and J by 0 bases, with 4 bases of the junction left unmatched. The CDR3 covers 14 residues. CDR3 region: CASMKLASTDTQYF. DNA of the CDR3: TGTGCCAGCATGAAACTAGCGAGCACAGATACGCAGTATTTT.

This chain links TRBV6-2 or TRBV6-3 with TRBJ2-7; no reliable D call. From germline, CDR1 is MNHEY and CDR2 SVGEGT. CDR3 length: 13 amino acids. The V end was cut by 3 bases, the J end by 3 bases, with 9 bases between. The CDR3 DNA reads TGTGCCAGCAGTTATTACACCGACTACGAGCAGTACTTC. This translates into CASSYYTDYEQYF.

The chain has TRBV4-3 and TRBJ2-2; maybe TRBD2 (6 bases). Germline V gene sequence: CDR1 LGHNA, CDR2 YSLEER. The CDR3 has 14 amino acids. The V and J ends lost 1 base and 8 bases respectively, with 11 bases between them. The CDR3 DNA is TGCGCCAGCAGCCAAGTTTCGGGAGTAGGGGAGCTGTTTTTT. This encodes CASSQVSGVGELFF.

There are a few counts of this clone. The chain links TRBV28 to TRBJ2-1; weak D call: TRBD2 (6 bases). V lost 6 bases to trimming and J lost 5 bases, with 14 bases between them. Germline V gene lookup returns CDR1 MDHEN and CDR2 SYDVKM. This CDR3 is 14 amino acids long. The CDR3 bases are TGTGCCAGCAGGAGCTGGGGACTCAACAATGAGCAGTTCTTC. Amino acids: CASRSWGLNNEQFF.

The V gene is TRBV14, the J gene TRBJ2-1, with 14 bases matching TRBD2. The CDR3 sequence is 16 residues long. The V segment lost 2 bases and the J segment 10 bases; nucleotides outside the gene matches: 7. Germline CDR1 SGHDN, CDR2 FVKESK. CDR3 amino acids: CASSQLGTSGSDEQFF. CDR3 in DNA: TGTGCCAGCAGCCAATTAGGGACTAGCGGGAGTGACGAGCAGTTCTTC. Filled out from reference TRBV14 and TRBJ2-1, the complete variable domain reads EAGVTQFPSHSVIEKGQTVTLRCDPISGHDNLYWYRRVMGKEIKFLLHFVKESKQDESGMPNNRFLAERTGGTYSTLKVQPAELEDSGVYFCASSQLGTSGSDEQFFGPGTRLTVL.

About this clone itself: A junction boundary mismatches the germline segment, possibly from a read error. The chain has TRBV4-2 and TRBJ1-2; D is unresolved. The V gene's germline CDR1 is LGHNA and CDR2 YNFKEQ. The CDR3 runs 11 residues. The CDR3 bases are TGTGCCAGCAGTCAAGTGGGCGGCTACACCTTC. Translating gives CASSQVGGYTF.

V usage is TRBV2 and J usage is TRBJ2-7; D gene uncertain. V lost 4 bases, J lost 4 bases, and 5 bases lay in between. The germline CDR1 and CDR2 sequences are SNHLY and FYNNEI. The CDR3 consists of 11 residues. CDR3 in DNA: TGTGCCAGCAGTGGAGGTTACGAGCAGTACTTC. Translated, it gives CASSGGYEQYF.

A few counts support this clone. This chain uses TRBV30 with TRBJ1-1, with TRBD1 matching over 9 bases. Germline V lookup: CDR1 GTSNPN, CDR2 SVGIG (reference sequence). The V segment lost 8 bases and the J segment 8 bases; nucleotides outside the gene matches: 9. The CDR3 sequence is 12 residues long. CDR3 sequence: CAINRGQKEAFF. As DNA, the CDR3 is TGTGCCATAAACAGGGGGCAGAAAGAAGCTTTCTTT.